The rows below give T cell receptor beta chains drawn from one sample of a study of control samples from healthy donors and cancer patients. TCRdb's copy holds only in-frame clones and misses some; the assay was immunoSEQ multiplex PCR. This sample has nearly 200,000 clones, with around 90% found just once. Sequences were obtained from blood. These receptor sequences come from a man aged 25-40 years in good health. Each CDR3 is given without its conserved first and last residue.

V gene,CDR3 protein
TRBV30,AWSATQNQPQH
TRBV4-1,ASSQEPLNTEAF
TRBV7-9,ASRDGTGELF
TRBV27,ASTMGQVLSEAF
TRBV2,ASSDATGRYSGNTIY
TRBV30,AWSRTGALEPF
TRBV2,ASRDFSTGSSGNTIY
TRBV3-1/TRBV3-2,ASSQAPGYSYEQY
TRBV10-1,ASSGRQGKF
TRBV5-6,ASSTDGYNSPLH
TRBV7-6,ASSSNDRGFELTDSPLH
TRBV11-2,ASSFAGGRDGYT
TRBV6-1,ASSEWGRGLTEAF
TRBV6-5,ASRTGNWGYT
TRBV5-1,ASSISGGPANYGYT
TRBV19,ASYQGARTEAF
TRBV28,ASSLFPNTGELF
TRBV24-1,ATSPWGRGGEETQY
TRBV5-5,ASSFSRGLRTDTQY
TRBV18,ASSLGAGANLEYGYT
TRBV12-5,ASGQGSSYNEQF
TRBV2,ASSEALQAGNQPQH
TRBV12-1,ARFASGGWREQY
TRBV28,ASTGQGYEQY
TRBV10-1,ASSESATPEKLF
TRBV29-1,SVSTRGGQDTQY
TRBV11-2,ASSLGVAGGFVDTQY
TRBV25-1,ASTGTVYGYT
TRBV10-1,ASSESIQETSYNEQF